Sequencing of this T cell receptor (beta chain) was carried out in a study of early T cells in non-severe SARS-CoV-2 infection. Background on the study: Sequenced material consisted of bulk RNA (from unsorted whole blood), and chains were unpaired. General study results and limits: Anti-spike CD8 specificities were favored by VDJdb matching, whose results missed private and CD4 specificities.

Attached unique molecular identifiers marked individual cDNA molecules. TCRdb re-derived calls from the 5' RACE reads in MiXCR, one entry per CDR3 protein. The sample has under 35,000 distinct CDR3 sequences, about 5% seen once. Trimming cost V 0 bases and J 3 bases, with 9 bases left between them. The CDR3 contains 14 residues. Germline-derived CDR1 and CDR2 are SGHRS and YFSETQ. Many counts were recorded for this clonotype. Its antigen remains unknown. The chain combines TRBV5-1 with TRBJ1-1, with D perhaps matching TRBD1 (6 bases). The sequenced sample was whole blood. The TCR sequence derives from an adult who was a healthcare worker with PCR-confirmed SARS-CoV-2 infection or an uninfected control (not recorded which). CDR3 nucleotide sequence: TGCGCCAGCAGCTTGGGGGGGCGAGACACTGAAGCTTTCTTT. It codes for CASSLGGRDTEAFF.